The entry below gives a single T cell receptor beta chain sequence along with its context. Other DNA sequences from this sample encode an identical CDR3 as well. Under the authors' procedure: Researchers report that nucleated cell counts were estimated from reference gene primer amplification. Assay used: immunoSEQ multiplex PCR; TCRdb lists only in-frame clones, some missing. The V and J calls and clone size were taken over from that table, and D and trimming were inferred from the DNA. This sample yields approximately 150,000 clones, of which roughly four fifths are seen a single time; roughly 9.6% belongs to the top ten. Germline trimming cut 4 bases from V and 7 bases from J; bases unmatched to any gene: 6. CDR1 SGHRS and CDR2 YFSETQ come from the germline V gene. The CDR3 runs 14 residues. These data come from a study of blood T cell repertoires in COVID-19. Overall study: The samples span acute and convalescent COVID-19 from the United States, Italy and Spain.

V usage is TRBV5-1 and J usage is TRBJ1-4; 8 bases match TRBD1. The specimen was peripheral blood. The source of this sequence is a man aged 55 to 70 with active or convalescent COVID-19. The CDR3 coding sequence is TGCGCCAGCAGCCCTGGACAGGGTCGTGAAAAACTGTTTTTT. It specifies CASSPGQGREKLFF. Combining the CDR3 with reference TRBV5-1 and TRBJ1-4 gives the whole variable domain KAGVTQTPRYLIKTRGQQVTLSCSPISGHRSVSWYQQTPGQGLQFLFEYFSETQRNKGNFPGRFSGRQFSNSRSEMNVSTLELGDSALYLCASSPGQGREKLFFGSGTQLSVL.